A selection of T cell receptor beta chains follows, all from one sample in a study of shared clonotypes between healthy human individuals. Libraries were prepared by immunoSEQ multiplex PCR; TCRdb keeps only in-frame clonotypes and omits some of them. The table lists hundreds of thousands of clones, roughly 98% of them singletons. The sequenced sample consisted of naive CD8+ T cells sorted from blood. These receptors all come from a man aged 30-40 years in good health. CDR3s include the opening cysteine and the closing phenylalanine or tryptophan. D genes are given only for firm matches. Clone size is not always given. Where it is, it says once, few, many or a class for expanded clones.

>NA|NA|TRBV2|TRBJ2-1
TGTGCCAGCAGTGAGGTCCCATACAATGAGCAGTTCTTC
CASSEVPYNEQFF
>NA|NA|TRBV6-5|TRBJ2-7
TGTGCCAGCAATAGTGGGTCCTACGAGCAGTACTTC
CASNSGSYEQYF
>NA|NA|TRBV27|TRBJ2-7
TGTGCCAGCGCAAGGGGGAGCTCCTACGAGCAGTACTTC
CASARGSSYEQYF
>NA|NA|TRBV6-6|TRBJ2-3
TGTGCCAGCAGTACCGCTCTCGGGGAAGATACGCAGTATTTT
CASSTALGEDTQYF
>NA|NA|TRBV9|TRBJ1-1
TGTGCCAGCAGCTCCCACAGCAAGATGAACACTGAAGCTTTCTTT
CASSSHSKMNTEAFF
>NA|NA|TRBV15|TRBJ1-5
TGTGCCACCAGCAGAGATAGTGGCGGCAATCAGCCCCAGCATTTT
CATSRDSGGNQPQHF
>TRBD1|NA|TRBV7-9|TRBJ2-2
TGTGCCAGCAGCTCAGAGTCAGGGGGCGAAGACACCGGGGAGCTGTTTTTT
CASSSESGGEDTGELFF
>NA|NA|TRBV4-1|TRBJ1-2
TGCGCCAGCAGCCAAGATTGGGCAGCTTCTTATGGCTACACCTTC
CASSQDWAASYGYTF
>NA|NA|TRBV2|TRBJ2-7
TGTGCCAGCAGCCTCCAAAGCTACGAGCAGTACTTC
CASSLQSYEQYF
>NA|once|TRBV6-5|TRBJ1-5
TGTGCCAGCTCCGAAATACTTAGCAATCAGCCCCAGCATTTT
CASSEILSNQPQHF
>NA|NA|TRBV27|TRBJ2-1
TGTGCCAGCAGTGCCCTAGGGGTAGGTGAGCAGTTCTTC
CASSALGVGEQFF
>TRBD1|NA|TRBV29-1|TRBJ2-3
TGCAGCGCCCGGGGAGATGGGGACAGCACTAGCACAGATACGCAGTATTTT
CSARGDGDSTSTDTQYF
>NA|NA|TRBV6-5|TRBJ2-1
TGTGCCAGCAGTTACCGGGCCCAAACCCTCAATGAGCAGTTCTTC
CASSYRAQTLNEQFF
>TRBD2|NA|TRBV27|TRBJ2-7
TGTGCCAGCAGTGATACTGGGGTAGGGACTACGCAGCAGTACTTC
CASSDTGVGTTQQYF
>TRBD1|NA|TRBV2|TRBJ2-7
TGTGCCAGCAGCCGTCAGTCAGGACAGGGCTCCTACGAGCAGTACTTC
CASSRQSGQGSYEQYF
>NA|NA|TRBV10-2|TRBJ2-2
TGCGCCAGCAATGGGGGCGGGGAGCTGTTTTTT
CASNGGGELFF
>TRBD2|NA|TRBV6-5|TRBJ2-7
TGTGCCAGCACCCGGGGCCCAGCGGGGACCTACGAGCAGTACTTC
CASTRGPAGTYEQYF
>NA|NA|TRBV5-1|TRBJ1-5
TGCGCCAGCAGCTTCTACAGCAATCAGCCCCAGCATTTT
CASSFYSNQPQHF
>NA|NA|TRBV20-1|TRBJ1-3
TGCAGTGCTAGAGTTGGAAACACCATATATTTT
CSARVGNTIYF
>NA|NA|TRBV4-1|TRBJ2-5
TGCGCCAGCAGTGAGCTAATACTCCAAGAGACCCAGTACTTC
CASSELILQETQYF
>TRBD1|NA|TRBV2|TRBJ1-1
TGTGCCAGCAGTACAGGACAGGGGGTTACTGAAGCTTTCTTT
CASSTGQGVTEAFF
>NA|NA|TRBV30|TRBJ2-7
TGTGCCTGGAGTATCGGCAGGAATTACGAGCAGTACTTC
CAWSIGRNYEQYF
>NA|NA|TRBV5-5|TRBJ1-5
TGTGCCAGCAGCTTGAGTGGACGAAATCAGCCCCAGCATTTT
CASSLSGRNQPQHF
>NA|NA|TRBV2|TRBJ1-1
TGTGCCAGCAGTGATGCCACGGAAGAAATGAACACTGAAGCTTTCTTT
CASSDATEEMNTEAFF
>NA|NA|TRBV27|TRBJ2-6
TGTGCCAGCAGTCTCTCCTCTGGGGCCAACGTCCTGACTTTC
CASSLSSGANVLTF
>TRBD1|NA|TRBV27|TRBJ1-5
TGTGCCAGCAGTTTAGGGACAGGTTTCAATCAGCCCCAGCATTTT
CASSLGTGFNQPQHF
>TRBD1|NA|TRBV27|TRBJ2-7
TGTGCCAGCAGTAAACTCCGGGACAGGCCCCTCGAGCAGTACTTC
CASSKLRDRPLEQYF